This T cell receptor (beta chain) was profiled in a study of cytomegalovirus exposure and HLA in healthy donors. Whole-study context: Among 150 million to 200 million T cells, an earlier analysis found 90 million to 130 million unique TCR beta sequences. Ancestry clustering placed 70% to 85% of roughly 410 genotyped donors in the Caucasian-associated cluster. Study findings and constraints: TCR beta chain V- and J-gene trimming was linked, in a later analysis, to a missense variant in DCLRE1C. A later analysis linked 15,000 to 20,000 TCR beta sequences to HLA alleles at 0.05 false discovery rate.

The CDR3 runs to 16 residues. V was trimmed by 4 bases and J by 4 bases, leaving 17 bases between them. Germline V gene data show CDR1 as SGHDT and CDR2 as YYEEEE. Note on this clone: The antigen remains unidentified.

PCR used 60 Vbeta primers and 13 Jbeta primers. The method was immunoSEQ multiplex PCR; TCRdb's version includes in-frame clones alone and lacks a portion of them. This sample has fewer than 250,000 clones, with more than 75% found just once. The source material was PBMCs. The chain recombines TRBV5-6 with TRBJ2-2; TRBD1 is a possible D gene (6 bases). This TCR was recovered from a man aged 35-49 years in good health and CMV-seropositive. CDR3 residues: CASSLLSGAGTGELFF. The CDR3 region has the DNA TGTGCCAGCAGCCTTTTGTCAGGGGCGGGCACCGGGGAGCTGTTTTTT.